Below, 23 T cell receptor beta chains from the same sample are listed, as sequenced in a study of response to subunit inactivated influenza vaccine. MiXCR was run by TCRdb on the RT-PCR reads, yielding one entry per CDR3 protein. The sample lists around 750,000 distinct CDR3 sequences, around 20% seen once, with about 9.4% in the top ten. Specimen: PBMCs from blood, collected about 5 days after vaccination. The receptors were sampled from a middle-aged man who received an inactivated influenza vaccine.

The chain has TRBV7-9 and TRBJ2-7; 8 nucleotides line up with TRBD1. V shed 4 bases, J shed 4 bases, and the junction held 9 bases outside the gene matches. The germline V gene has CDR1 SEHNR and CDR2 FQNEAQ (reference sequence). The CDR3 covers 15 residues. CDR3 nucleotide sequence: TGTGCCAGCAGCTCGATGGGACAGGCCGAATACGAGCAGTACTTC. This codes for CASSSMGQAEYEQYF.

J is TRBJ2-2 and V is TRBV6-1; 9 nucleotides align to TRBD1. The CDR3 has 13 residues. The V and J ends lost 8 bases and 6 bases, in that order; junction bases with no gene match: 4. In germline, CDR1 is MNHNS, CDR2 SASEGT. The CDR3 spells CASGRTGAGELFF. Written as DNA, the CDR3 is TGTGCCAGCGGCCGGACAGGGGCCGGGGAGCTGTTTTTT.

The chain is built from TRBV24-1 and TRBJ2-1; TRBD2 matches at 11 bases. V shed 7 bases and J 4 bases; nucleotides not matched to a gene: 8. CDR1 is KGHDR, CDR2 SFDVKD, per germline. The CDR3 spans 16 residues. The CDR3 reads CATRGTASGRYNEQFF. The CDR3 DNA is TGTGCCACCAGAGGAACGGCTAGCGGGAGGTACAATGAGCAGTTCTTC.

The chain couples TRBV6-2 or TRBV6-3 to TRBJ2-4; 7 nucleotides agree with TRBD2. This CDR3 contains 17 residues. CDR1 MNHEY and CDR2 SVGEGT come from the germline V gene. The ends lost 0 bases at V and 2 bases at J; junction bases unmatched: 7. In DNA form, the CDR3 reads TGTGCCAGCAGTTACTCGATTGTGCGGGAGTCCAAAAACATTCAGTACTTC. Translation gives CASSYSIVRESKNIQYF.

The chain carries TRBV11-2 and TRBJ2-7; D not certain. CDR1 SGHAT and CDR2 FQNNGV come from the germline V gene. CDR3 size: 15 residues. V lost 5 bases, J lost 5 bases, and 19 bases lay in between. In nucleotides, the CDR3 is TGTGCCAGCAGCCCGGGCCAGCCCAAACCAAACGAGCAGTACTTC. Protein product: CASSPGQPKPNEQYF.

The chain joins TRBV13 to TRBJ2-7; no definite D call. Trimming took 8 bases from V and 6 from J, leaving 14 bases between them. CDR1 and CDR2 from the germline V gene are PRHDT and FYEKMQ (reference sequence). The CDR3 extends over 12 amino acids. The CDR3: CASGAPRREQYF. As DNA, the CDR3 is TGTGCCAGCGGCGCGCCGCGGCGCGAGCAGTACTTC.

This clonotype was counted only a few times. The chain carries TRBV20-1 and TRBJ1-1; D is unclear. Trimming took 0 bases from V and 1 from J, leaving 12 bases between them. The length of the CDR3 is 15 residues. The germline CDR1 and CDR2 sequences are DFQATT and SNEGSKA (reference sequence). This chain's CDR3 is CSARDRGKSNTEAFF. In nucleotides, the CDR3 is TGCAGTGCTAGAGATCGTGGGAAGTCGAACACTGAAGCTTTCTTT.

This clonotype was seen a handful of times. This rearrangement joins TRBV10-3 to TRBJ2-7, with D unresolved. V lost 10 bases to trimming and J lost 3 bases, with 19 bases between them. The CDR3 consists of 14 residues. Germline CDR1 and CDR2: ENHRY and SYGVKD. The CDR3 DNA reads TGTGCCACACGTGGGATGGCCGAGGACTACGAGCAGTACTTC. This sequence encodes CATRGMAEDYEQYF.

This clonotype was observed a few times. The V call is TRBV4-2, the J call TRBJ1-2, with D uncertain. Per germline, CDR1 LGHNA and CDR2 YNFKEQ. The CDR3 spans 15 residues. Between the trimmed V and J ends, which lost 0 bases and 4 bases, there was a span of 12 bases. DNA of the CDR3: TGTGCCAGCAGCCAAGATGAGAGGGAGAGCTATGGCTACACCTTC. This encodes CASSQDERESYGYTF.

This clonotype was counted a few times. The chain combines TRBV10-3 with TRBJ1-2, with a tentative D call TRBD1 (5 bases). This CDR3 spans 13 amino acids. With 6 bases removed from V and 6 bases from J, the gap between germline ends came to 14 bases. Germline CDR1 ENHRY, CDR2 SYGVKD. The CDR3 region has the DNA TGTGCCATCAGGAGGGACCATTCTGATGGCTACACCTTC. Protein sequence: CAIRRDHSDGYTF.

The chain joins TRBV28 to TRBJ2-3; TRBD2 matches 13 bases. This CDR3 region has 18 residues. J was trimmed by 3 bases and V by 4 bases; bases with no gene match: 10. CDR1 and CDR2 (germline): MDHEN, SYDVKM. The DNA of the CDR3 is TGTGCCAGCAGTTATGGAAGGACTAGCGGGAGACGGACAGATACGCAGTATTTT. Its protein is CASSYGRTSGRRTDTQYF.

The chain recombines TRBV5-1 with TRBJ2-5, with 8 positions matching TRBD2. With V trimmed by 0 bases and J by 2 bases, 6 bases remained unmatched. CDR1 is SGHRS, CDR2 YFSETQ, per germline. The CDR3 has 16 amino acids. The CDR3 sequence is CASSLAASGQQETQYF. DNA of the CDR3: TGCGCCAGCAGCTTGGCGGCTAGCGGGCAACAAGAGACCCAGTACTTC.

This clonotype came up a few times. The chain recombines TRBV10-3 with TRBJ2-3; unclear D gene. This CDR3 is 13 amino acids long. Germline V CDR1 and CDR2: ENHRY, SYGVKD. Trimming pared 5 bases from V and 5 bases from J, leaving 11 bases between. The CDR3 DNA sequence: TGTGCCATCAGTTCCGGACCACAAGATACGCAGTATTTT. Translating it yields CAISSGPQDTQYF.

The J gene is TRBJ2-3, the V gene TRBV24-1; tentatively, D is TRBD1 (6 bases). The length of the CDR3 is 15 residues. V gave up 5 bases and J gave up 2 bases, with 13 bases separating them. From germline, CDR1 is KGHDR and CDR2 SFDVKD. CDR3: CATSAPRGFTDTQYF. The CDR3 nucleotides are TGTGCCACCAGTGCCCCTAGGGGGTTCACAGATACGCAGTATTTT.

This clonotype was counted between two and nine times. This chain joins TRBV29-1 and TRBJ2-3; TRBD1 matches 7 bases. In germline, CDR1 is SQVTM, CDR2 ANQGSEA. Trimming at V came to 2 bases and at J to 1 base, leaving 3 bases not matched to a gene. The CDR3 is 14 amino acids. DNA for the CDR3: TGCAGCGTTGAAACAGGGGCTGGCACAGATACGCAGTATTTT. Protein: CSVETGAGTDTQYF.

This clonotype has just a few counts. This chain joins TRBV24-1 and TRBJ2-7, with TRBD1 matching over 9 bases. Unmatched junction bases numbered 5, after V lost 9 bases and J lost 3 bases. The germline V gene has CDR1 KGHDR and CDR2 SFDVKD. The CDR3 covers 13 residues. In DNA form, the CDR3 reads TGTGCCACCGAACCGGGACAGGGCTACGAGCAGTACTTC. It is translated as CATEPGQGYEQYF.

The J gene is TRBJ2-4, the V gene TRBV20-1; 7 nucleotides agree with TRBD2. V trimming: 0 bases; J trimming: 3 bases; junction bases outside the gene matches: 11. In germline, CDR1 is DFQATT, CDR2 SNEGSKA (reference sequence). The CDR3 loop spans 17 amino acids. The CDR3 DNA reads as TGCAGTGCTAGAGATCTAGGGCGGGAGTACATCAAAAACATTCAGTACTTC. Protein product: CSARDLGREYIKNIQYF.

The chain combines TRBV20-1 with TRBJ2-7, with a weak D call TRBD2 (5 bases). V was clipped by 5 bases and J by 4 bases, with 15 bases between them. The CDR3 consists of 13 residues. The germline gives CDR1 DFQATT, CDR2 SNEGSKA (reference sequence). CDR3 loop: CSASPAGRYEQYF. The CDR3 nucleotides read TGCAGTGCTTCTCCCGCGGGTCGGTACGAGCAGTACTTC.

The sample holds a few counts of this clonotype. The chain couples TRBV20-1 to TRBJ2-2; D gene unclear. The CDR3 spans 12 residues. Germline V gene data show CDR1 as DFQATT and CDR2 as SNEGSKA (reference sequence). Trimming removed 5 bases at V and 7 bases at J, with 11 bases between. The CDR3 here is CSARPGGGELFF. The CDR3 DNA sequence: TGCAGTGCTCGCCCCGGTGGCGGGGAGCTGTTTTTT.

Only a few counts were recorded for this clonotype. This chain joins TRBV7-9 and TRBJ2-2; no firm D call. Germline CDR1 reads SEHNR; CDR2 reads FQNEAQ (reference sequence). The ends were cut back, 3 bases at V and 4 bases at J, with 6 bases in the middle. CDR3 length: 13 residues. CDR3 amino acids: CASSFTVTGELFF. In DNA form, the CDR3 reads TGTGCCAGCAGCTTCACCGTCACCGGGGAGCTGTTTTTT.

This clonotype was recorded a few times. The J gene is TRBJ2-3, the V gene TRBV5-1, with 11 bases that match TRBD2. Per germline, CDR1 SGHRS and CDR2 YFSETQ. The CDR3 totals 17 residues. J was trimmed by 2 bases and V by 0 bases; bases with no gene match: 5. CDR3 sequence (DNA): TGCGCCAGCAGCTTGGAAGGGACTAGCGGCTTCACAGATACGCAGTATTTT. This sequence encodes CASSLEGTSGFTDTQYF. Combining the CDR3 with reference TRBV5-1 and TRBJ2-3 gives the whole variable domain KAGVTQTPRYLIKTRGQQVTLSCSPISGHRSVSWYQQTPGQGLQFLFEYFSETQRNKGNFPGRFSGRQFSNSRSEMNVSTLELGDSALYLCASSLEGTSGFTDTQYFGPGTRLTVL.

The chain has TRBV15 and TRBJ2-5; D unresolved. This CDR3 is built from 12 residues. Trimming left V 0 bases short and J 5 bases short, with 4 bases between. CDR1 is LNHNV and CDR2 is YYDKDF in the germline V gene (reference sequence). CDR3 sequence reads: CATSRDKETQYF. CDR3 bases: TGTGCCACCAGCAGAGATAAGGAGACCCAGTACTTC.

This rearrangement joins TRBV6-1 to TRBJ2-1, with 8 bases identical to TRBD1. The trim removed 2 bases at V and 0 bases at J, leaving 0 bases unmatched. Germline assignment: CDR1 MNHNS and CDR2 SASEGT. This CDR3 region has 15 residues. As DNA, the CDR3 is TGTGCCAGCAGTGAACAGGGGGCCTCCTACAATGAGCAGTTCTTC. This codes for CASSEQGASYNEQFF.